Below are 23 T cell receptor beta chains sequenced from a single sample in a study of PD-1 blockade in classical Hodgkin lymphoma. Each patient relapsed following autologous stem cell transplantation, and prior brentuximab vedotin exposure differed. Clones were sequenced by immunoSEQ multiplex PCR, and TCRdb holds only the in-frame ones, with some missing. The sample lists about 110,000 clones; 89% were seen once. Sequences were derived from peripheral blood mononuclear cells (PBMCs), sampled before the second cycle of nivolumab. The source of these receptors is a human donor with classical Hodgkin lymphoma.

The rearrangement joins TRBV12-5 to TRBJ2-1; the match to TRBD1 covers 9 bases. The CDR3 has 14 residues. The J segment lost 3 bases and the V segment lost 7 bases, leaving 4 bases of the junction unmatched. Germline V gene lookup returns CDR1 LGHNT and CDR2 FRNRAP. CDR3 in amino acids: CASAVGQGYNEQFF. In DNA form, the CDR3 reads TGTGCTAGTGCCGTGGGACAGGGCTACAATGAGCAGTTCTTC.

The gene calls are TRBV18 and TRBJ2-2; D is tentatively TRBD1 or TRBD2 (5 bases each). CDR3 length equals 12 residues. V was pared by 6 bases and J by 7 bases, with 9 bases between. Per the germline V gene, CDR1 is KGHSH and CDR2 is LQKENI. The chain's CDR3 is CASSPGSGELFF. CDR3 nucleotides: TGTGCCAGCTCTCCAGGGAGCGGGGAGCTGTTTTTT.

CDR3 region: CSVGAGGGYTF. In DNA form, the CDR3 reads TGCAGCGTTGGAGCTGGGGGTGGCTACACCTTC. The chain carries TRBV29-1 and TRBJ1-2; a possible D gene is TRBD1 (5 bases). The CDR3 is 11 residues long. Trimming stripped 4 bases from V and 7 bases from J, with 10 bases between. Germline V gives CDR1 SQVTM, CDR2 ANQGSEA.

The DNA of the CDR3 is TGTGCCAGCAGCTCCCAGGGGCCCTGGACTGAAGCTTTCTTT. Protein product: CASSSQGPWTEAFF. The chain joins TRBV7-2 to TRBJ1-1; D perhaps matches TRBD1 (6 bases). Germline assignment: CDR1 SGHTA and CDR2 FQGNSA. This CDR3 spans 14 amino acids. V was trimmed by 4 bases and J by 5 bases, leaving 14 bases between them. The full variable domain, its missing parts supplied by reference TRBV7-2 and TRBJ1-1, is GAGVSQSPSNKVTEKGKDVELRCDPISGHTALYWYRQSLGQGLEFLIYFQGNSAPDKSGLPSDRFSAERTGGSVSTLTIQRTQQEDSAVYLCASSSQGPWTEAFFGQGTRLTVV.

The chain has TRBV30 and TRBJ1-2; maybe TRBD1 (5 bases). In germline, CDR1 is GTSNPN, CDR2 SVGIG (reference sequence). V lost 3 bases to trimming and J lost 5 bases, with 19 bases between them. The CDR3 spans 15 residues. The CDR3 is CAWSAQGTGKYGYTF. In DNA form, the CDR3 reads TGTGCCTGGAGCGCGCAGGGCACCGGGAAATATGGCTACACCTTC. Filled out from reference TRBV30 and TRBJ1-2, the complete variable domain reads SQTIHQWPATLVQPVGSPLSLECTVEGTSNPNLYWYRQAAGRGLQLLFYSVGIGQISSEVPQNLSASRPQDRQFILSSKKLLLSDSGFYLCAWSAQGTGKYGYTFGSGTRLTVV.

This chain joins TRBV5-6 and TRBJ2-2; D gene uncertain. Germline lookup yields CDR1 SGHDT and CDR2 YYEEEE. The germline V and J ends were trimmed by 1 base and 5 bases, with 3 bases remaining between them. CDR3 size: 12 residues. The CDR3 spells CASSLLTGELFF. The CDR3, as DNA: TGTGCCAGCAGCTTGCTAACCGGGGAGCTGTTTTTT.

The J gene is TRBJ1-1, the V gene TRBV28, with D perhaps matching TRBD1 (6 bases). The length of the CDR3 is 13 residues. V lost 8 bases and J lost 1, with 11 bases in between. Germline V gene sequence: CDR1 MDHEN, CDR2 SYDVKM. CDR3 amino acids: CASGVQGNTEAFF. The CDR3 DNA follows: TGTGCCAGCGGGGTACAGGGGAACACTGAAGCTTTCTTT.

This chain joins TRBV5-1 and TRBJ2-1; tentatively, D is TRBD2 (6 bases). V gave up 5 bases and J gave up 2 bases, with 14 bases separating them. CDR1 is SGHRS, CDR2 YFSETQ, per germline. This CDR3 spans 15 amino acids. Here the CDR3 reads CASSPLGGTYNEQFF. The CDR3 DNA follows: TGCGCCAGCAGTCCTCTGGGAGGTACCTACAATGAGCAGTTCTTC. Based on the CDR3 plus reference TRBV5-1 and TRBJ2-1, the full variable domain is KAGVTQTPRYLIKTRGQQVTLSCSPISGHRSVSWYQQTPGQGLQFLFEYFSETQRNKGNFPGRFSGRQFSNSRSEMNVSTLELGDSALYLCASSPLGGTYNEQFFGPGTRLTVL.

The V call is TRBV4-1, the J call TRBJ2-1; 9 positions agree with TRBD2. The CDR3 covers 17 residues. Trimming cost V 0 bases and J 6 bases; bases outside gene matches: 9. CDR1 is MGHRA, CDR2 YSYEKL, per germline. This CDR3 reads CASSQEPWTSDPNEQFF. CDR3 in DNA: TGCGCCAGCAGCCAAGAACCCTGGACTAGCGACCCCAATGAGCAGTTCTTC.

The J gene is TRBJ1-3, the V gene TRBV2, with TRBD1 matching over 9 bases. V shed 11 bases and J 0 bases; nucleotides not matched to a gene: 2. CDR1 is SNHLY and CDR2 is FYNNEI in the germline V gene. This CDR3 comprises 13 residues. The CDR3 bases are TGTGCCGCGGGACAGGGCTCTGGAAACACCATATATTTT. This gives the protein CAAGQGSGNTIYF. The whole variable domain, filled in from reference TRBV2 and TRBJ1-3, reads EPEVTQTPSHQVTQMGQEVILRCVPISNHLYFYWYRQILGQKVEFLVSFYNNEISEKSEIFDDQFSVERPDGSNFTLKIRSTKLEDSAMYFCAAGQGSGNTIYFGEGSWLTVV.

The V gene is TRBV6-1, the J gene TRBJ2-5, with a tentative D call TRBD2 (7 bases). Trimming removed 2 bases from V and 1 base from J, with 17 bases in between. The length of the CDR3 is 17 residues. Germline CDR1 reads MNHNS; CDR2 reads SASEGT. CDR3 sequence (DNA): TGTGCCAGCAGTGAAACTGGGGGGGGCTTCCTCCAAGAGACCCAGTACTTC. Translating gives CASSETGGGFLQETQYF.

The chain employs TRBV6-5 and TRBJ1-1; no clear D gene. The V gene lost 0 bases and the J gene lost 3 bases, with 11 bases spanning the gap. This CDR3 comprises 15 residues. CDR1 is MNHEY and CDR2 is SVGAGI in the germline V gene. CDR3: CASSYSEKRHTEAFF. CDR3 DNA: TGTGCCAGCAGTTACTCCGAGAAACGGCACACTGAAGCTTTCTTT.

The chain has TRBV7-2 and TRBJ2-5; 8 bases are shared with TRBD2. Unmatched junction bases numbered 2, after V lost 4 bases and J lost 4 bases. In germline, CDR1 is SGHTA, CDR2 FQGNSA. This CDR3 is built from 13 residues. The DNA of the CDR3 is TGTGCCAGCAGCTCCGGGAGGGGAGAGACCCAGTACTTC. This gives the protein CASSSGRGETQYF.

The chain's CDR3 is CASSYGTGYGYTF. The CDR3, as DNA: TGTGCCAGCAGCTACGGGACAGGGTATGGCTACACCTTC. The J gene is TRBJ1-2, the V gene TRBV5-6, with TRBD1 identical over 9 bases. Germline CDR1 is SGHDT and CDR2 is YYEEEE. Trimming cost V 3 bases and J 5 bases; bases outside gene matches: 2. The CDR3 length is 13 residues.

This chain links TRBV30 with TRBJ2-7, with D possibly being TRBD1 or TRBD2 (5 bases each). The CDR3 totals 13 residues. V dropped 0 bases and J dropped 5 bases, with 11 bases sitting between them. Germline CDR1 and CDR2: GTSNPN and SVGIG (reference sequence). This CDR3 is CAWSVGVWDEQYF. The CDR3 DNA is TGTGCCTGGAGTGTGGGGGTCTGGGACGAGCAGTACTTC.

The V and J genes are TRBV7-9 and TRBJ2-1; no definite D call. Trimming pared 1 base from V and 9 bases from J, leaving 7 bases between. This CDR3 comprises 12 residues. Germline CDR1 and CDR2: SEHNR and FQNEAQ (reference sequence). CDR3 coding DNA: TGTGCCAGCAGCTTAGGGGCAGGTGAGCAGTTCTTC. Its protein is CASSLGAGEQFF. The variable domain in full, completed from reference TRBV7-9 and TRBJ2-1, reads DTGVSQNPRHKITKRGQNVTFRCDPISEHNRLYWYRQTLGQGPEFLTYFQNEAQLEKSRLLSDRFSAERPKGSFSTLEIQRTEQGDSAMYLCASSLGAGEQFFGPGTRLTVL.

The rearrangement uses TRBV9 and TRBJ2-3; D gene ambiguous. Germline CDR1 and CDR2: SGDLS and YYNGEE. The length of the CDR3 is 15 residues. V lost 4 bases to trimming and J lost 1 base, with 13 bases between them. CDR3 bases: TGTGCCAGCAGCTTAGTGGCTTGGGGCACAGATACGCAGTATTTT. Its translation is CASSLVAWGTDTQYF.

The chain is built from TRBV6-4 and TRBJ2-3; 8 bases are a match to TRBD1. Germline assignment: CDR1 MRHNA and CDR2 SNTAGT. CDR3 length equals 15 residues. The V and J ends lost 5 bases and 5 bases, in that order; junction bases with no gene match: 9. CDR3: CASSLRGTGGDTQYF. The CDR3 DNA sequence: TGTGCCAGCAGTCTAAGGGGGACAGGTGGAGATACGCAGTATTTT.

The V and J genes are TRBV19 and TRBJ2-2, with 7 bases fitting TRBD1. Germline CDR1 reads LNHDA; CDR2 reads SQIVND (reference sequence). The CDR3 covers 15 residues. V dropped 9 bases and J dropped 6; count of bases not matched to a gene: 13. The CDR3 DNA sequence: TGTGCCAGCGCTGCCGACAGGGAAAAGGCCGGGGAGCTGTTTTTT. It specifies CASAADREKAGELFF.

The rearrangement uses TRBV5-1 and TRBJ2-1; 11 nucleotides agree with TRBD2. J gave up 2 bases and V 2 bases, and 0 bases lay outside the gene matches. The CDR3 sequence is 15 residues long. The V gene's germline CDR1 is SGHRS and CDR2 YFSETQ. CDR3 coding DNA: TGCGCCAGCAGCTTTAGCGGGAGGGCCTACAATGAGCAGTTCTTC. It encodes CASSFSGRAYNEQFF.

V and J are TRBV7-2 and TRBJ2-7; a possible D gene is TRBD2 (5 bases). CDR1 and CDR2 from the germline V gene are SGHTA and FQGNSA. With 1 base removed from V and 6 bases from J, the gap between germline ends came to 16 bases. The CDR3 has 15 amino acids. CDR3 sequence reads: CASSLVGGSWGEQYF. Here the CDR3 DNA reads TGTGCCAGCAGCTTAGTCGGTGGGAGTTGGGGCGAGCAGTACTTC.

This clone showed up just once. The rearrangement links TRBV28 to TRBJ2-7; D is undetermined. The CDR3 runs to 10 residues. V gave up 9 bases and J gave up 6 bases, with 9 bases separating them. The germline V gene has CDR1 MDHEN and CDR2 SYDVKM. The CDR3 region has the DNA TGTGCCAGAACTGACACCGAGCAGTACTTC. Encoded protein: CARTDTEQYF.

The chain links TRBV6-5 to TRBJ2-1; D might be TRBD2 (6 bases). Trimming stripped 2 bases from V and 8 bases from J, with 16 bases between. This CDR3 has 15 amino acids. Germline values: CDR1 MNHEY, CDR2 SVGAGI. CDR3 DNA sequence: TGTGCCAGCAGTTACGTTGGGGGAGGAGGTCATGAGCAGTTCTTC. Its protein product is CASSYVGGGGHEQFF.